This T cell receptor (beta chain) was captured by sequencing in a study of T cells after yellow fever vaccination (dated by TCRdb to between 2019 and 2020). Broadly, across the study: The SMART-Seq v4 Ultra Low Input RNA kit was used to prepare libraries from fractions with low cell numbers. To follow T-cell clones before and after both primary and booster YFV17D yellow fever vaccination, bulk TCR alpha and beta repertoires underwent longitudinal sequencing. Two healthy male donors made up the cohort, one aged 18 to 29 years and the other aged 30 to 40 years. Blood samples were taken at several timepoints before and after primary and secondary immunization, and bulk PBMC replicates and cell subsets were isolated. The full study reports these points: Only a couple of donors were included in the study, so the extent to which the findings can be generalized is limited. Computational filtering was needed because FACS-sorted repertoires could contain abundant contaminating clonotypes from the bulk population. Compared with the primary T-cell response, the secondary T-cell response was faster but weaker, reaching its peak on day 5 rather than on day 15. A small share of clonotypes occurred in both CD4 and CD8 compartments, likely arising from convergent recombination. After the booster, most clones that had expanded after primary vaccination were detected again (roughly 95% of CD4 and around nine tenths of CD8), suggesting broad maintenance of memory.

In regard to this clonotype: Its binding antigen is unknown. Base qualities were left out, and no much larger clone turns up one base away.

According to the germline V gene, CDR1 reads MNHEY and CDR2 reads SVGEGT. The V and J ends are trimmed by 8 bases and 4 bases, leaving 17 bases between them. From cysteine to phenylalanine, the CDR3 is 14 amino acids long. Only the CDR3 part of the read is kept: 42 bases, read in frame from the first base. Reading the label with the study, this specimen's treatment or condition is: live attenuated yellow fever vaccine strain. PBMCs were isolated from peripheral blood using a standard Ficoll-Paque protocol. Dynabeads CD4 and CD8 positive selection kits were used to isolate the CD4 and CD8 T-cell fractions. RNA was extracted with TriZol from bulk PBMCs, CD4 and CD8 fractions, and dextramer-positive and dextramer-negative fractions. TCRdb shows the sequencer as Illumina NovaSeq 6000. TCR cDNA was synthesized by 5'RACE template switching, which introduced a universal primer site and unique molecular identifiers. cDNA synthesis was primed from both the TCR alpha and TCR beta constant segments. Two PCR steps were used to amplify libraries, with sample barcodes and sequencing adapters being added in the second step. Sequencing of libraries was done on Illumina HiSeq 2500 (2x100 bp) or NovaSeq (2x150 bp). The source study handled its data this way. MIGEC was used to demultiplex reads and collapse the reads into UMI consensus sequences, and MiXCR was used for V(D)J alignment. Clonotypes responding to the vaccine were identified with edgeR on replicate PBMC samples, with the criteria of FDR below 0.01 and a log2 fold change above 5 up to day 15. Bulk clonotypes were assigned CD4 or CD8 identity according to which sequenced CD4 or CD8 repertoire held them at higher abundance. TCRdb reran the public reads through fastp at Q25 and MiXCR, keeping productive beta chains. Every CDR3 protein is listed once, alongside the most common genes and DNA of its rows. These V and J calls derive from TCRdb rather than the authors' analysis. The sample contains 120,000 or so distinct CDR3 sequences, over 12% of them found a single time. The ten largest clones represent roughly 47% of the sample.

Here the chain combines TRBV6-2 or TRBV6-3 and TRBJ1-2, and perhaps TRBD1 as D gene, on 5 matching bases. This sequence originates from a young man who received the YFV17D yellow fever vaccine. Specimen: CD8+ T cells sorted from PBMCs, collected 5 days after the yellow fever booster vaccination. CDR3 loop: CASWNGGVVYGYTF. The DNA sequence follows: TGTGCCAGCTGGAATGGAGGGGTTGTCTATGGCTACACCTTC.